Each of the 21 T cell receptor beta chains below was sequenced from the same sample in a study of blood T cell repertoires in COVID-19. Method: immunoSEQ multiplex PCR; TCRdb's copy keeps in-frame clones and lacks some. The profile shows some 670,000 clones, 85% to 90% of them singletons. The specimen sequenced was peripheral blood. These receptors originate from a woman between 18 and 30 years old with acute or convalescent COVID-19.

This chain uses TRBV30 with TRBJ1-5; D is unclear. V lost 0 bases and J lost 7, with 16 bases in between. Germline V CDR1 and CDR2: GTSNPN, SVGIG (reference sequence). CDR3 length: 15 amino acids. CDR3 DNA sequence: TGTGCCTGGAGTGTGGATTCGGGGATGCGCCAGCCCCAGCATTTT. Amino acids: CAWSVDSGMRQPQHF.

The chain employs TRBV5-6 and TRBJ1-6; D not resolved. Germline V lookup: CDR1 SGHDT, CDR2 YYEEEE. The CDR3 has 14 residues. V was trimmed by 2 bases and J by 6 bases, leaving 9 bases between them. This CDR3 is CASSFPDFNSPLHF. CDR3 DNA: TGTGCCAGCAGCTTTCCAGACTTTAATTCACCCCTCCACTTT.

The chain uses TRBV7-3 and TRBJ1-1, with a weak D call TRBD1 (5 bases). Trimming stripped 1 base from V and 11 bases from J, with 17 bases between. Germline loops: CDR1 SGHTA, CDR2 FQGTGA. The CDR3 has 14 residues. The CDR3 sequence: CASSLSGAGEGAFF. The CDR3 nucleotides are TGTGCCAGCAGCTTAAGTGGGGCCGGGGAGGGCGCTTTCTTT.

The rearrangement joins TRBV11-3 to TRBJ2-5; a weak D match, TRBD2 (5 bases). Trimming stripped 5 bases from V and 4 bases from J, with 11 bases between. Germline V lookup: CDR1 SGHNT, CDR2 YENEEA. The CDR3 sequence is 13 residues long. In nucleotides, the CDR3 is TGTGCCAGCAGCCCCGAGGGCGGAGAGACCCAGTACTTC. This translates into CASSPEGGETQYF.

The CDR3 DNA is TGTGCCAGCAGCCCCTTTTCGGGACAGGGGAGAGAATCACCCCTCCACTTT. Translated, it gives CASSPFSGQGRESPLHF. The chain carries TRBV4-2 and TRBJ1-6; TRBD1 agrees at 10 bases. This CDR3 region has 17 residues. Germline V gene lookup returns CDR1 LGHNA and CDR2 YNFKEQ. The V segment lost 4 bases and the J segment 10 bases; nucleotides outside the gene matches: 13.

The chain recombines TRBV27 with TRBJ1-4; D is uncertain. V was trimmed by 1 base and J by 10 bases, leaving 13 bases between them. This CDR3 contains 14 residues. Per germline, CDR1 MNHEY and CDR2 SMNVEV (reference sequence). The DNA for the CDR3 is TGTGCCAGCAGTTTATGGGAGGGCGAACGAAAACTGTTTTTT. Encoded protein: CASSLWEGERKLFF.

The chain has TRBV5-4 and TRBJ1-2; D not certain. This CDR3 has 13 amino acids. Between the trimmed V and J ends, which lost 3 bases and 4 bases, there was a span of 10 bases. Germline V gene lookup returns CDR1 SGHNT and CDR2 YYREEE (reference sequence). This CDR3 reads CASSSSRGYGYTF. The CDR3 DNA follows: TGTGCCAGCAGCTCATCCCGGGGCTATGGCTACACCTTC.

V is TRBV7-9 and J is TRBJ1-2; unclear D gene. There are 15 residues in the CDR3. The V gene's germline CDR1 is SEHNR and CDR2 FQNEAQ (reference sequence). Trimming pared 4 bases from V and 6 bases from J, leaving 18 bases between. CDR3 amino acids: CASSSFPGVRDGYTF. As DNA, the CDR3 is TGTGCCAGCAGCTCATTTCCCGGGGTAAGGGATGGCTACACCTTC.

The chain carries TRBV25-1 and TRBJ1-5, with D possibly being TRBD1 (5 bases). Germline assignment: CDR1 MGHDK and CDR2 SYGVNS. Trimming removed 3 bases at V and 3 bases at J, with 9 bases between. The CDR3 runs 14 residues. The CDR3 DNA reads TGTGCCAGCAGTGATCAGGGTGCCAATCAGCCCCAGCATTTT. This codes for CASSDQGANQPQHF.

V and J are TRBV27 and TRBJ1-2; TRBD1 matches at 8 bases. CDR1 MNHEY and CDR2 SMNVEV come from the germline V gene (reference sequence). Trimming at V came to 6 bases and at J to 1 base, leaving 7 bases not matched to a gene. The CDR3 extends over 15 amino acids. The CDR3: CASSAPGQGNYGYTF. CDR3 sequence (DNA): TGTGCCAGCAGCGCCCCCGGACAGGGTAACTATGGCTACACCTTC.

The V and J genes are TRBV3-1 (or the pseudogene TRBV3-2) and TRBJ1-5, with D hard to call. The CDR3 runs to 13 residues. Germline loops: CDR1 LGHDT, CDR2 YNNKEL (reference sequence). V was trimmed by 5 bases and J by 6 bases, leaving 11 bases between them. As DNA, the CDR3 is TGTGCCAGCAGCTCCCTAACCGGTCAGCCCCAGCATTTT. It specifies CASSSLTGQPQHF.

The V and J genes are TRBV19 and TRBJ1-5, with TRBD1 as a possible D gene (6 bases). V gave up 11 bases and J gave up 7 bases, with 21 bases separating them. Per germline, CDR1 LNHDA and CDR2 SQIVND (reference sequence). This CDR3 is built from 14 residues. CDR3 sequence: CAARGLGIEQPQHF. DNA of the CDR3: TGTGCCGCCAGGGGTCTAGGGATCGAGCAGCCCCAGCATTTT. The full variable domain, with the rest looked up from reference TRBV19 and TRBJ1-5, is DGGITQSPKYLFRKEGQNVTLSCEQNLNHDAMYWYRQDPGQGLRLIYYSQIVNDFQKGDIAEGYSVSREKKESFPLTVTSAQKNPTAFYLCAARGLGIEQPQHFGDGTRLSIL.

This clone has just a few counts. The V and J genes are TRBV12-1 and TRBJ1-1. TRBV12-1 is marked as a pseudogene. The CDR3 length is 11 residues. The CDR3 DNA reads as TGTGCCAGCAGCGCCCGTCTCGGAGCTTTCTTT. Residues: CASSARLGAFF.

This chain uses TRBV21-1 with TRBJ2-5; whether TRBD2, the table's D call, matches the DNA was not checked. TRBV21-1 is an annotated pseudogene. The CDR3 extends over 12 amino acids. This CDR3 is CASSPSLGAQYF. In DNA, the CDR3 is TGTGCCAGCAGCCCCTCCCTCGGGGCCCAGTACTTC.

The chain links TRBV3-1 (or the pseudogene TRBV3-2) to TRBJ2-3, with TRBD2 identical over 7 bases. Germline CDR1 is LGHDT and CDR2 is YNNKEL (reference sequence). The CDR3 extends over 15 amino acids. The V and J ends lost 3 bases and 4 bases, in that order; junction bases with no gene match: 7. CDR3 nucleotides: TGTGCCAGCAGCCAGCGGGGGTTGGCGCCAGATACGCAGTATTTT. Its protein is CASSQRGLAPDTQYF.

This rearrangement joins TRBV25-1 to TRBJ1-1; a weak D match, TRBD1 (5 bases). In germline, CDR1 is MGHDK, CDR2 SYGVNS. The CDR3 covers 13 residues. The V and J ends lost 5 bases and 5 bases respectively, with 12 bases between them. The CDR3 loop reads CASSWSGGTEAFF. The CDR3 DNA reads TGTGCCAGCAGTTGGTCCGGGGGGACTGAAGCTTTCTTT.

This clone was found a few times. This sample includes further DNA sequences coding for the same CDR3. The V and J genes are TRBV6-5 and TRBJ1-2, with TRBD1 identical over 10 bases. The germline V gene has CDR1 MNHEY and CDR2 SVGAGI. The CDR3 consists of 13 residues. J was trimmed by 5 bases and V by 8 bases; bases with no gene match: 5. This CDR3 reads CASRRDRGYGYTF. In nucleotides, the CDR3 is TGTGCCAGCCGAAGGGACAGGGGATATGGCTACACCTTC.

The chain is built from TRBV27 and TRBJ2-3; D is perhaps TRBD1 (5 bases). Looked up from germline, CDR1 is MNHEY and CDR2 is SMNVEV (reference sequence). The V end was cut by 6 bases, the J end by 2 bases, with 12 bases between. The CDR3 loop spans 14 amino acids. CDR3 amino acids: CASRNPTATDTQYF. The CDR3 coding sequence is TGTGCCAGCAGAAACCCGACAGCCACAGATACGCAGTATTTT.

This sequence joins TRBV19 and TRBJ1-2; TRBD1 might be the D (6 bases). The CDR3 length is 19 residues. Germline V gene data show CDR1 as LNHDA and CDR2 as SQIVND (reference sequence). The V and J ends lost 0 bases and 7 bases respectively, with 27 bases between them. As DNA, the CDR3 is TGTGCCAGTAGTATAGATCTAATCGGCGCACAGGGCTTGACAGGTGGCTACACCTTC. It is translated as CASSIDLIGAQGLTGGYTF.

The chain uses TRBV7-2 and TRBJ1-1; perhaps TRBD1 as D (5 bases). Germline CDR1 and CDR2: SGHTA and FQGNSA. The CDR3 extends over 14 amino acids. Trimming left V 3 bases short and J 10 bases short, with 18 bases between. CDR3 sequence: CASSFLGAGRGAFF. CDR3 nucleotides: TGTGCCAGCAGCTTTCTCGGCGCAGGGCGCGGAGCTTTCTTT.

This clone appeared once. V is TRBV5-3 and J is TRBJ1-2; TRBD1 aligns across 7 bases. TRBV5-3 is an ORF for which the function is uncertain. This CDR3 comprises 14 residues. V lost 4 bases to trimming and J lost 8 bases; unmatched junction nucleotides: 11. The CDR3 sequence is CARSAPGGVSGYTF. The CDR3 nucleotides are TGTGCCAGAAGCGCCCCAGGGGGAGTGAGCGGCTACACCTTC.